The clone carrying this T cell receptor (beta chain) was seen ten or more times. Its antigen is not known. Separate cDNA molecules received unique molecular identifiers, which the library attached to them. In TCRdb, the RACE reads were re-called with MiXCR into one record per CDR3 protein. The sample carries 100,000 to 150,000 distinct CDR3 sequences, about 10% recorded once. Germline V gene sequence: CDR1 DFQATT, CDR2 SNEGSKA (reference sequence). Trimming stripped 2 bases from V and 5 bases from J, with 12 bases between. The CDR3 is made up of 13 amino acids. This record comes from a study of human T cells and chemical hapten exposure. The wider study: The cohort included alopecia areata under or over 50% scalp, totalis and universalis. Study-level points and caveats: Expanded TCR sets contained significantly more large CDR3 similarity clusters than controls.

The time point here: patch test 3, about 24 weeks after DPC sensitization. Treatment in this sample: therapeutic diphenylcyclopropenone sensitization with weekly scalp DPC. This rearrangement joins TRBV20-1 to TRBJ2-5, with D possibly TRBD2 on 6 matching bases. This receptor was identified in a woman aged 45 to 65 with alopecia areata. Some clones in this sample may be carry-over from other donors' samples. Sequencing used whole blood, obtained in connection with sensitization to the hapten diphenylcyclopropenone (DPC). The CDR3 spells CSARRWREETQYF. Here the CDR3 DNA reads TGCAGTGCTAGACGGTGGAGGGAGGAGACCCAGTACTTC.